This T cell receptor beta chain was recorded in a study of graft-versus-host responses after intestinal transplantation. On the study more broadly: The recipients all started with anti-thymocyte globulin induction and then took tacrolimus and steroids for three to four years.

Remarks on this clone: What it recognizes is unknown.

Method: immunoSEQ multiplex PCR; TCRdb's copy keeps in-frame clones and lacks some. The repertoire holds 80,000 to 100,000 clones, with approximately 90% as singletons. The ends lost 0 bases at V and 2 bases at J; junction bases unmatched: 12. The CDR3 covers 19 residues. The V gene's germline CDR1 is LGHNA and CDR2 YNFKEQ. Study-level points and caveats: Maximum circulating GvH clone levels tracked with early post-transplant HvG decreases. High graft-versus-host to host-versus-graft clonal ratios were found in allografts of patients who had graft-donor T cell macrochimerism. GvH clones appeared in recipient marrow, some first in ileum or blood.

The receptor's source is a human donor who was the organ donor for an intestinal transplant. The chain uses TRBV4-2 and TRBJ2-5, with 10 bases matching TRBD2. This material consisted of unstimulated CD8+ T cells sorted from spleen or lymph node cells, taken before transplant. The CDR3: CASSQDNGAGLAAQETQYF. DNA for the CDR3: TGTGCCAGCAGCCAAGATAATGGCGCCGGACTAGCGGCTCAAGAGACCCAGTACTTC.